What follows are 16 T cell receptor beta chains derived from one specimen sequenced in a study of blood T cell repertoires in COVID-19 (TCRdb year 2020). To prepare the library, the immunoSEQ multiplex PCR assay was applied. TCRdb limited this immuneACCESS table to in-frame rearrangements with V and J called. A share of clones is missing; checked studies link under half to unresolved V genes, and the rest is unexplained. This sample is represented by 150,000 to 200,000 clones; about 86% of them were singletons. The ten largest clones represent under 15% of the sample. The specimen sequenced was peripheral blood. Receptors were obtained from a woman between 65 and 79 years old with COVID-19, enrolled during active disease.

The J gene is TRBJ1-4, the V gene TRBV5-6; D call uncertain. The germline V gene encodes CDR1 SGHDT and CDR2 YYEEEE. V lost 4 bases, J lost 7 bases, and 17 bases lay in between. CDR3 length: 15 residues. The CDR3 region is CASSPGGEGAEKLFF. The CDR3 bases are TGTGCCAGCAGCCCCGGCGGGGAGGGTGCTGAAAAACTGTTTTTT.

The CDR3 bases are TGTGCCAGCAGCTTAGGAGTTGCGGAGACCCAGTACTTC. Its translation: CASSLGVAETQYF. The V gene is TRBV11-1, the J gene TRBJ2-5; D is uncertain. The V and J ends lost 1 base and 5 bases respectively, with 8 bases between them. The CDR3 runs 13 residues. Germline-derived CDR1 and CDR2 are SGHAT and FQDESV (reference sequence).

CDR3 amino acids: CSASGTTNRGPEHGYTF. DNA for the CDR3: TGCAGTGCTAGTGGGACTACGAACAGGGGGCCGGAACATGGCTACACCTTC. The rearrangement links TRBV20-1 to TRBJ1-2, with 9 bases identical to TRBD1. Germline-derived CDR1 and CDR2 are DFQATT and SNEGSKA (reference sequence). This CDR3 has 17 amino acids. V lost 3 bases to trimming and J lost 6 bases; unmatched junction nucleotides: 17.

This clone came up many times. The chain couples TRBV27 to TRBJ1-6; the D is unclear. Trimming shortened V by 1 base and J by 7 bases, and 5 bases separated the two germline ends. The CDR3 extends over 13 amino acids. Germline values: CDR1 MNHEY, CDR2 SMNVEV (reference sequence). The CDR3 DNA reads as TGTGCCAGCAGTTTATGGCGGAATTCACCCCTCCACTTT. Translated, it gives CASSLWRNSPLHF.

J is TRBJ1-2 and V is TRBV28; D possibly corresponds to TRBD1 (6 bases). From germline, CDR1 is MDHEN and CDR2 SYDVKM. The V gene lost 2 bases and the J gene lost 2 bases, with 9 bases spanning the gap. This CDR3 has 14 amino acids. Here the CDR3 DNA reads TGTGCCAGCAGTTTAGGGGGACAAAACTATGGCTACACCTTC. The encoded protein is CASSLGGQNYGYTF.

V gene TRBV6-5 combines with J gene TRBJ1-2; D is unclear. The CDR3 runs to 13 residues. CDR1 and CDR2 from the germline V gene are MNHEY and SVGAGI. The V gene lost 0 bases and the J gene lost 4 bases, with 6 bases spanning the gap. The chain's CDR3 is CASSYSRGYGYTF. In DNA form, the CDR3 reads TGTGCCAGCAGTTACTCACGGGGCTATGGCTACACCTTC.

This chain connects TRBV4-2 to TRBJ2-7; 9 bases fit TRBD1. Unmatched junction bases numbered 9, after V lost 5 bases and J lost 4 bases. The CDR3 totals 15 residues. Germline V CDR1 and CDR2: LGHNA, YNFKEQ. CDR3 loop: CASSGTGTGRYEQYF. The CDR3 coding sequence is TGTGCCAGCAGCGGTACCGGGACAGGGCGATACGAGCAGTACTTC.

The V call is TRBV7-8, the J call TRBJ1-4; D might be TRBD1 (6 bases). The CDR3 length is 17 residues. Germline V gene sequence: CDR1 SGHVS, CDR2 FQNEAQ. Trimming shortened V by 4 bases and J by 3 bases, and 18 bases separated the two germline ends. In DNA, the CDR3 is TGTGCCAGCAGCTCCATATCATGGACAGCCCCTAATGAAAAACTGTTTTTT. This translates into CASSSISWTAPNEKLFF. Based on the CDR3 plus reference TRBV7-8 and TRBJ1-4, the full variable domain is GAGVSQSPRYKVAKRGQDVALRCDPISGHVSLFWYQQALGQGPEFLTYFQNEAQLDKSGLPSDRFFAERPEGSVSTLKIQRTQQEDSAVYLCASSSISWTAPNEKLFFGSGTQLSVL.

This clone was counted once. This chain uses TRBV21-1 with TRBJ2-2; the table's D gene call, TRBD1, was not cross checked with the DNA. TRBV21-1 is an annotated pseudogene. CDR3 length: 15 amino acids. In DNA form, the CDR3 reads TGTGCCAGCAGCGAACAGGGGGCGAACACCGGGGAGCTGTTTTTT. The encoded protein is CASSEQGANTGELFF.

The rearrangement joins TRBV28 to TRBJ1-3; TRBD1 aligns across 8 bases. V gave up 6 bases and J gave up 4 bases; unmatched junction bases: 14. CDR3 length equals 17 residues. CDR1 is MDHEN and CDR2 is SYDVKM in the germline V gene. CDR3 nucleotides: TGTGCCAGCAGCCTCTTCGGACAGGGCTCGTACGGAAACACCATATATTTT. Its translation is CASSLFGQGSYGNTIYF.

This clone was seen ten or more times. The chain is built from TRBV29-1 and TRBJ1-2; D not resolved. The CDR3 loop spans 12 amino acids. V was trimmed by 0 bases and J by 8 bases, leaving 10 bases between them. Germline lookup yields CDR1 SQVTM and CDR2 ANQGSEA. CDR3 sequence reads: CSVEDGSRGYTF. The CDR3 DNA sequence: TGCAGCGTTGAAGACGGATCGCGGGGCTACACCTTC.

This rearrangement joins TRBV6-6 to TRBJ1-1, with a possible D match to TRBD1 (5 bases). The germline gives CDR1 MNHNY, CDR2 SVGAGI (reference sequence). This CDR3 has 13 amino acids. Trimming stripped 5 bases from V and 5 bases from J, with 12 bases between. DNA for the CDR3: TGTGCCAGCAGTATCGGGGGTAATACTGAAGCTTTCTTT. It translates to CASSIGGNTEAFF.

This sequence joins TRBV19 and TRBJ2-2, with 8 positions matching TRBD2. Germline values: CDR1 LNHDA, CDR2 SQIVND (reference sequence). After removal of 7 bases from V and 2 bases from J, the junction contained 6 bases not matched to a gene. This CDR3 spans 15 amino acids. Here the CDR3 reads CASKGLVYNTGELFF. CDR3 coding DNA: TGTGCCAGTAAGGGACTAGTATATAACACCGGGGAGCTGTTTTTT.

This rearrangement joins TRBV7-3 to TRBJ2-5, with 8 nucleotides matching TRBD2. The CDR3 is 16 residues long. The V gene's germline CDR1 is SGHTA and CDR2 FQGTGA. J lost 4 bases, V lost 1 base, and 8 bases had no gene match. The CDR3 loop is CASSLNPNRGGETQYF. CDR3 bases: TGTGCCAGCAGCTTAAACCCCAATCGGGGGGGAGAGACCCAGTACTTC.

This clone showed up many times. The CDR3 sequence is CASSQTLTGQGSSYNEQFF. The CDR3 nucleotides read TGTGCCAGCAGCCAAACCCTCACTGGACAGGGAAGCTCCTACAATGAGCAGTTCTTC. The V gene is TRBV3-1 (or the pseudogene TRBV3-2), the J gene TRBJ2-1; 8 nucleotides agree with TRBD1. The J segment lost 0 bases and the V segment lost 2 bases, leaving 12 bases of the junction unmatched. Germline values: CDR1 LGHDT, CDR2 YNNKEL (reference sequence). The CDR3 runs to 19 residues.

The rearrangement uses TRBV6-6 and TRBJ1-2, with no clear D. V dropped 6 bases and J dropped 2 bases, with 10 bases sitting between them. Germline assignment: CDR1 MNHNY and CDR2 SVGAGI (reference sequence). CDR3 length equals 13 residues. The DNA for the CDR3 is TGTGCCAGCAGCGTTACAGAAAACTATGGCTACACCTTC. Encoded protein: CASSVTENYGYTF.